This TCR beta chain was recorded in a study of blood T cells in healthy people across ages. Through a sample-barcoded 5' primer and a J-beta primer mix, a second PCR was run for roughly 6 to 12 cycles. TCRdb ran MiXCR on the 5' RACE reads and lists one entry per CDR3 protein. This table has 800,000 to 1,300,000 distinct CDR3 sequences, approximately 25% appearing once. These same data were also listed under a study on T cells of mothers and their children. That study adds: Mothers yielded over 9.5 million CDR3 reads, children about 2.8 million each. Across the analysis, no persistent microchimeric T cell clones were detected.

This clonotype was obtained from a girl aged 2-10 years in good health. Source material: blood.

The CDR3 region is CASTLATSGDTDTQYF. In DNA form, the CDR3 reads TGTGCCAGCACCCTAGCGACTAGCGGCGACACAGATACGCAGTATTTT. V gene TRBV6-2 or TRBV6-3 combines with J gene TRBJ2-3; 9 bases match TRBD2. Germline V lookup: CDR1 MNHEY, CDR2 SVGEGT. Germline trimming cut 7 bases from V and 2 bases from J; bases unmatched to any gene: 10. CDR3 size: 16 residues.